The sequence of this T cell receptor beta chain was determined in a study of patients and donors after allogeneic stem cell transplantation. TCRdb processed the RT-PCR reads anew with MiXCR; each CDR3 protein has one entry. The table lists over 150,000 distinct CDR3 sequences, approximately 31% of them singletons. The CDR3 totals 17 residues. From germline, CDR1 is SGHVS and CDR2 FNYEAQ. V lost 4 bases to trimming and J lost 0 bases, with 15 bases between them. This clonotype was detected a few times. The specimen was blood, either unsorted or a sorted T cell fraction (not recorded which). The TCR was taken from a human donor who was either an allogeneic HSCT recipient or a stem cell or donor lymphocyte infusion donor (not recorded which). It is not recorded whose cells these are; they may come from a transplant donor. The rearrangement uses TRBV7-6 and TRBJ1-4; D possibly corresponds to TRBD1 (5 bases). CDR3 nucleotides: TGTGCCAGCAGCTACTCTACTGTAGGGGCAACTAATGAAAAACTGTTTTTT. It translates to CASSYSTVGATNEKLFF.